The 26 T cell receptor beta chains listed next were all sequenced from one sample in a study of blood T cell repertoires in COVID-19. The protocol was immunoSEQ multiplex PCR, while the TCRdb copy is restricted to in-frame clones and leaves out a portion. Found here are some 270,000 clones, about nine tenths of them singletons; the top ten hold 1.9%. The sample comprised PBMCs or T cells enriched from blood (not recorded which). These receptors originate from a woman aged 55-70 years who had recovered from COVID-19.

This chain connects TRBV12-3 or TRBV12-4 to TRBJ1-6; a possible D gene is TRBD1 (5 bases). This CDR3 region has 12 residues. The ends were cut back, 7 bases at V and 6 bases at J, with 7 bases in the middle. CDR3 residues: CASTQGNSPLHF. CDR3 coding DNA: TGTGCCAGCACTCAGGGTAATTCACCCCTCCACTTT.

This clone was seen only a few times. The rearrangement joins TRBV28 to TRBJ2-7; D call uncertain. Trimming shortened V by 2 bases and J by 4 bases, and 9 bases separated the two germline ends. This CDR3 is 13 amino acids long. The V gene's germline CDR1 is MDHEN and CDR2 SYDVKM. The CDR3 sequence is CASSLPHLYEQYF. In nucleotides, the CDR3 is TGTGCCAGCAGTTTACCCCATTTGTACGAGCAGTACTTC.

V gene TRBV18 combines with J gene TRBJ1-2; D gene unclear. Trimming pared 5 bases from V and 5 bases from J, leaving 9 bases between. This CDR3 is built from 12 residues. In germline, CDR1 is KGHSH, CDR2 LQKENI. This CDR3 is CASSSKEYGYTF. CDR3 in DNA: TGTGCCAGCTCATCGAAGGAGTATGGCTACACCTTC.

The chain uses TRBV6-1 and TRBJ1-5; no clear D gene. The CDR3 contains 16 residues. The germline CDR1 and CDR2 sequences are MNHNS and SASEGT. Trimming took 2 bases from V and 1 from J, leaving 12 bases between them. The CDR3 sequence is CASSEITGLSNQPQHF. The DNA for the CDR3 is TGTGCCAGCAGTGAAATTACGGGGTTGAGCAATCAGCCCCAGCATTTT.

The V gene is TRBV10-3, the J gene TRBJ1-1; no clear D. Trimming shortened V by 10 bases and J by 7 bases, and 16 bases separated the two germline ends. The CDR3 covers 12 residues. Germline CDR1 is ENHRY and CDR2 is SYGVKD. In DNA form, the CDR3 reads TGTGCCACCGTATCGGGCGGGCTTGAAGCTTTCTTT. Encoded protein: CATVSGGLEAFF.

This chain connects TRBV28 to TRBJ1-5, with D tentatively TRBD1 (6 bases). Deletions cut 0 bases from V and 5 bases from J, with 11 bases between. Germline loops: CDR1 MDHEN, CDR2 SYDVKM. The CDR3 has 15 residues. Here the CDR3 reads CASSLWGGGYQPQHF. DNA of the CDR3: TGTGCCAGCAGTTTATGGGGAGGGGGGTATCAGCCCCAGCATTTT.

This rearrangement joins TRBV25-1 to TRBJ2-1, with TRBD1 matching over 8 bases. With V trimmed by 3 bases and J by 12 bases, 16 bases remained unmatched. Germline CDR1 is MGHDK and CDR2 is SYGVNS. This CDR3 is 16 amino acids long. This CDR3 reads CASSDPRTGPPRGQFF. Here the CDR3 DNA reads TGTGCCAGCAGTGACCCTCGGACAGGGCCTCCGAGGGGGCAGTTCTTC.

This clone was counted once. The chain carries TRBV5-1 and TRBJ1-1; 7 positions agree with TRBD1. The CDR3 runs to 16 residues. Germline assignment: CDR1 SGHRS and CDR2 YFSETQ. V shed 0 bases and J 0 bases; nucleotides not matched to a gene: 5. The CDR3 nucleotides are TGCGCCAGCAGCTTGGCAAACAGGGGCTTGAACACTGAAGCTTTCTTT. This codes for CASSLANRGLNTEAFF.

V usage is TRBV10-3 and J usage is TRBJ1-2; D is perhaps TRBD1 (5 bases). V lost 3 bases, J lost 2 bases, and 19 bases lay in between. The CDR3 covers 17 residues. Germline V gene sequence: CDR1 ENHRY, CDR2 SYGVKD. In DNA, the CDR3 is TGTGCCATCAGTGACTTCAACCCAGGGATCAGGAACTATGGCTACACCTTC. Protein sequence: CAISDFNPGIRNYGYTF.

This chain joins TRBV10-3 and TRBJ2-2, with TRBD1 identical over 7 bases. The germline CDR1 and CDR2 sequences are ENHRY and SYGVKD. Trimming took 3 bases from V and 9 from J; bases not matched to a gene: 16. CDR3 length equals 17 residues. The CDR3 DNA follows: TGTGCCATCAGTGAAGGGCAGGGGGACCAACTTCACCGGGAGCTGTTTTTT. Encoded protein: CAISEGQGDQLHRELFF.

The chain is built from TRBV5-1 and TRBJ2-1, with 8 nucleotides matching TRBD1. V lost 1 base and J lost 6; bases outside the gene matches: 6. Germline CDR1 and CDR2: SGHRS and YFSETQ. The CDR3 sequence is 15 residues long. CDR3 residues: CASSLHGDRGNEQFF. The CDR3, as DNA: TGCGCCAGCAGCTTGCACGGAGACAGGGGCAATGAGCAGTTCTTC.

The chain joins TRBV11-2 to TRBJ2-5, with a possible D match to TRBD1 (5 bases). The V end was cut by 2 bases, the J end by 5 bases, with 12 bases between. The CDR3 sequence is 14 residues long. CDR1 is SGHAT and CDR2 is FQNNGV in the germline V gene. The CDR3 loop reads CASSLQGARETQYF. In nucleotides, the CDR3 is TGTGCCAGCAGCTTACAAGGGGCGCGTGAGACCCAGTACTTC.

The J gene is TRBJ1-1, the V gene TRBV7-3; D gene uncertain. CDR3 length equals 13 residues. From germline, CDR1 is SGHTA and CDR2 FQGTGA. The V and J ends lost 2 bases and 4 bases respectively, with 8 bases between them. The CDR3 protein is CASSLGPTTEAFF. The CDR3 DNA reads TGTGCCAGCAGCTTAGGCCCAACCACTGAAGCTTTCTTT.

V usage is TRBV28 and J usage is TRBJ2-7, with 9 nucleotides matching TRBD1. V lost 4 bases, J lost 4 bases, and 11 bases stayed unmatched. This CDR3 has 16 residues. The germline V gene encodes CDR1 MDHEN and CDR2 SYDVKM. The CDR3 DNA reads TGTGCCAGCAGTTCCATGCTCGGGACAGGGTGGTACGAGCAGTACTTC. Translated, it gives CASSSMLGTGWYEQYF. Full variable domain (outside the CDR3, taken from reference TRBV28 and TRBJ2-7): DVKVTQSSRYLVKRTGEKVFLECVQDMDHENMFWYRQDPGLGLRLIYFSYDVKMKEKGDIPEGYSVSREKKERFSLILESASTNQTSMYLCASSSMLGTGWYEQYFGPGTRLTVT.

The J gene is TRBJ2-5, the V gene TRBV11-3, with D tentatively TRBD1 (6 bases). V lost 5 bases and J lost 2, with 18 bases in between. The CDR3 covers 16 residues. Germline V lookup: CDR1 SGHNT, CDR2 YENEEA. The CDR3 protein is CASSPRIWTDQETQYF. The CDR3, as DNA: TGTGCCAGCAGCCCAAGGATCTGGACAGATCAAGAGACCCAGTACTTC.

CDR3 coding DNA: TGCAGCGTTGAAGACCATAGGGGACTAGCGAGCACCGGGGAGCTGTTTTTT. Translated: CSVEDHRGLASTGELFF. The V and J genes are TRBV29-1 and TRBJ2-2; 10 positions match TRBD2. Germline CDR1 and CDR2: SQVTM and ANQGSEA. The ends lost 0 bases at V and 4 bases at J; junction bases unmatched: 8. CDR3 length: 17 amino acids.

The chain recombines TRBV5-4 with TRBJ2-3; no reliable D call. The CDR3 is made up of 15 amino acids. Germline CDR1 is SGHNT and CDR2 is YYREEE (reference sequence). V was shortened by 2 bases and J by 0 bases, with 10 bases between the two germline ends. CDR3 region: CASSFVSPSTDTQYF. DNA of the CDR3: TGTGCCAGCAGCTTTGTGTCCCCTAGCACAGATACGCAGTATTTT.

The rearrangement links TRBV2 to TRBJ1-6, with 7 nucleotides matching TRBD1. This CDR3 contains 15 residues. J gave up 18 bases and V 2 bases, and 16 bases lay outside the gene matches. Germline loops: CDR1 SNHLY, CDR2 FYNNEI. The CDR3 sequence is CASSERSRGQNQDHF. The CDR3 nucleotides are TGTGCCAGCAGTGAACGGTCAAGGGGGCAAAATCAGGACCACTTT.

The count of this clone is one. This rearrangement joins TRBV4-1 to TRBJ2-1; maybe TRBD2 (7 bases). V lost 0 bases, J lost 9 bases, and 15 bases lay in between. The CDR3 has 15 amino acids. CDR1 and CDR2 from the germline V gene are MGHRA and YSYEKL. The CDR3 DNA reads as TGCGCCAGCAGCCAAGAGGGGAGGGGGACGGGTGAGCAGTTCTTC. It encodes CASSQEGRGTGEQFF.

This chain uses TRBV7-2 with TRBJ2-1, with D possibly matching TRBD1 (5 bases). The germline CDR1 and CDR2 sequences are SGHTA and FQGNSA. This CDR3 spans 16 amino acids. Between the trimmed V and J ends, which lost 2 bases and 0 bases, there was a span of 11 bases. CDR3: CASSLRGVNSYNEQFF. The CDR3 DNA reads as TGTGCCAGCAGCTTAAGGGGTGTGAACTCCTACAATGAGCAGTTCTTC.

The chain recombines TRBV4-1 with TRBJ1-3, with D hard to call. CDR3 size: 19 residues. Germline assignment: CDR1 MGHRA and CDR2 YSYEKL. The V and J ends lost 4 bases and 0 bases respectively, with 22 bases between them. In DNA form, the CDR3 reads TGCGCCAGCAGCCGAGGGCAGGAGCAGACTTTTTCCTCTGGAAACACCATATATTTT. Translation gives CASSRGQEQTFSSGNTIYF.

The sample holds a few counts of this clone. V and J are TRBV28 and TRBJ1-6; TRBD1 agrees at 7 bases. V dropped 6 bases and J dropped 14; count of bases not matched to a gene: 16. The CDR3 sequence is 15 residues long. Germline lookup yields CDR1 MDHEN and CDR2 SYDVKM. CDR3 loop: CASRRDRGGRMALHF. CDR3 in DNA: TGTGCCAGCAGAAGGGACAGAGGAGGCCGCATGGCCCTCCACTTT. The full variable domain, in which reference TRBV28 and TRBJ1-6 provide the parts outside the CDR3, is DVKVTQSSRYLVKRTGEKVFLECVQDMDHENMFWYRQDPGLGLRLIYFSYDVKMKEKGDIPEGYSVSREKKERFSLILESASTNQTSMYLCASRRDRGGRMALHFGNGTRLTVT.

The V gene is TRBV7-3, the J gene TRBJ2-3, with unresolved D. The germline V gene encodes CDR1 SGHTA and CDR2 FQGTGA. Trimming took off 1 base at V and 8 bases at J, with 13 bases between the two ends. The CDR3 covers 14 residues. The CDR3 reads CASSLSPTPGTQYF. The CDR3 DNA is TGTGCCAGCAGCTTAAGTCCTACCCCGGGTACGCAGTATTTT.

The V call is TRBV11-3, the J call TRBJ2-2; D perhaps matches TRBD2 (6 bases). There are 14 residues in the CDR3. The germline CDR1 and CDR2 sequences are SGHNT and YENEEA. V was pared by 1 base and J by 8 bases, with 11 bases between. The CDR3, as DNA: TGTGCCAGCAGCTTAGGATTGGGAGGAGGGGAGCTGTTTTTT. Translating gives CASSLGLGGGELFF.

The genes are TRBV28 and TRBJ2-7, with 8 bases identical to TRBD2. From germline, CDR1 is MDHEN and CDR2 SYDVKM. The J segment lost 4 bases and the V segment lost 9 bases, leaving 20 bases of the junction unmatched. This CDR3 has 17 residues. CDR3 residues: CASRELGGGQGKYEQYF. In DNA, the CDR3 is TGTGCCAGTAGAGAACTCGGCGGGGGGCAGGGGAAGTACGAGCAGTACTTC.

The rearrangement links TRBV5-1 to TRBJ1-4, with D possibly being TRBD1 (6 bases). Germline-derived CDR1 and CDR2 are SGHRS and YFSETQ. Trimming took off 4 bases at V and 11 bases at J, with 27 bases between the two ends. The CDR3 sequence is 17 residues long. Here the CDR3 reads CASSLTPTGTTEGKLFF. CDR3 in DNA: TGCGCCAGCAGCCTCACCCCCACCGGGACAACAGAGGGGAAACTGTTTTTT.